These T cell receptor beta chains were read from a single sample in a study of blood T cells in healthy people across ages. TCRdb independently ran MiXCR on the 5' RACE reads; one entry per CDR3 protein. The sample consists of 800,000 or so distinct CDR3 sequences, 25% of them appearing once. These records were also assigned to another study, of T cells of mothers and their children.

Sequences were obtained from blood. These receptors all stem from a boy younger than 18 in good health. The CDR3 runs from the conserved cysteine through the conserved F or W. D genes are given only for firm matches. Clone size is stated in some rows and not others, as once, few, many or a class when expanded.

D	J	size	V	DNA	CDR3
TRBD1	TRBJ2-7	.	TRBV4-3	TGCGCCAGCAGCCAAAACCCCTCCGGGACAGCCTCCTACGAGCAGTACTTC	CASSQNPSGTASYEQYF
TRBD1	TRBJ2-5	many	TRBV12-3/TRBV12-4	TGTGCCAGCAGTTTAAAAGGACAGGTCCAAGAGACCCAGTACTTC	CASSLKGQVQETQYF
.	TRBJ1-3	few	TRBV15	TGTGCCACCAGCAGGGACCGACACTTCTCTGGAAACACCATATATTTT	CATSRDRHFSGNTIYF
.	TRBJ2-3	few	TRBV19	TGTGCCAGTAGTGTCACCGCAGCGGCAGATACGCAGTATTTT	CASSVTAAADTQYF
.	TRBJ2-7	few	TRBV20-1	TGCAGTGCTAGCTCTACAGACTACGAGCAGTACTTC	CSASSTDYEQYF
TRBD1	TRBJ1-5	once	TRBV20-1	TGCAGTGCTAGAGGACCGGGACAGGGGACCTATAGCAATCAGCCCCGGCATTTT	CSARGPGQGTYSNQPRHF
.	TRBJ2-7	few	TRBV6-1	TGTGCCAGCAGTGAAAGCGGGGACAGCACCTACGAGCAGTACTTC	CASSESGDSTYEQYF
TRBD2	TRBJ2-1	.	TRBV7-3	TGTGCCAGCAGCCTGTCTAGCGGGGCGGTCAATGAGCAGTTCTTC	CASSLSSGAVNEQFF
TRBD2	TRBJ2-3	few	TRBV27	TGTGCCAGCAGTATAGCGGGAGTGACCACAGATACGCAGTATTTT	CASSIAGVTTDTQYF
TRBD1	TRBJ2-3	few	TRBV7-2	TGTGCCAGCAGCCCGGGACAGGCGAAAGCGACAGATACGCAGTATTTT	CASSPGQAKATDTQYF
.	TRBJ2-1	.	TRBV5-1	TGCGCCAGCAGCTTACAGCCAATGCGAGTCGACAATGAGCAGTTCTTC	CASSLQPMRVDNEQFF
TRBD2	TRBJ2-1	few	TRBV27	TGTGCCAGCACATGGACTAGCGGGGGGGCCGGGGTTGAGCAGTTCTTC	CASTWTSGGAGVEQFF
TRBD1	TRBJ1-1	.	TRBV11-1	TGTGCCAGCAGCCGATTTCGGGACAGAACCAGCGACACTGAAGCTTTCTTT	CASSRFRDRTSDTEAFF
TRBD1	TRBJ1-5	.	TRBV12-3/TRBV12-4	TGTGCCAGCAGCCCCCAGGGGGTGGCCCAGCATTTT	CASSPQGVAQHF
TRBD1	TRBJ2-3	few	TRBV5-8	TGTGCCAGCAGCAGTTGGGGACAGGGGACCACAGATACGCAGTATTTT	CASSSWGQGTTDTQYF
TRBD2	TRBJ2-7	.	TRBV6-5	TGTGCCAGCAGTCGCCTTGGTAGCGGGAGCTCCTACGAGCAGTACTTC	CASSRLGSGSSYEQYF
.	TRBJ2-7	.	TRBV6-2/TRBV6-3	TGTGCCAGCAGTGACGGGACTCGCGAGCAGTACTTC	CASSDGTREQYF
.	TRBJ2-3	few	TRBV28	TGTGCCAGCAGTTTCGGGGCGAGCACAGATACGCAGTATTTT	CASSFGASTDTQYF
.	TRBJ2-1	.	TRBV11-2	TGTGCCAGCAGCTTAGAACAGGGCACCTACAATGAGCAGTTCTTC	CASSLEQGTYNEQFF
.	TRBJ2-5	.	TRBV4-1	TGCGCCAGCAGCCAAGATGCCCCGGGACTCCTACAAGAGACCCAGTACTTC	CASSQDAPGLLQETQYF
TRBD1	TRBJ2-7	few	TRBV28	TGTGCCAGCAGTCCACGGACAGGGACGGGGGAGCAGTACTTC	CASSPRTGTGEQYF
TRBD1	TRBJ2-7	few	TRBV7-9	TGTGCCAGCAGCTTATATGGACAGGGGGTCGGATACGAGCAGTACTTC	CASSLYGQGVGYEQYF
.	TRBJ2-1	.	TRBV12-3/TRBV12-4	TGTGCCAGCAGTGTGGGAGTAAATGAGCAGTTTTTC	CASSVGVNEQFF
.	TRBJ1-1	.	TRBV5-1	TGCGCCAGCAGCCAACTGAGGGGTATTGAAGCTTTCTTT	CASSQLRGIEAFF
.	TRBJ2-7	few	TRBV5-5	TGTGCCAGCAGCTTACTGTTAGGGACTGGCGAGCAGTACTTC	CASSLLLGTGEQYF
TRBD2	TRBJ2-3	few	TRBV28	TGTGCCAGCAGTTTGGGGAGGGAGGTGACAGATACGCAGTATTTT	CASSLGREVTDTQYF
.	TRBJ2-7	.	TRBV29-1	TGCAGCGTGGCGGGCGCCGAGATATTCTACGAGCAGTACTTC	CSVAGAEIFYEQYF
.	TRBJ2-1	few	TRBV28	TGTGCCAGCAGTTTACCCGCCACCGGAAACAATGAGCAGTTCTTC	CASSLPATGNNEQFF
TRBD2	TRBJ2-3	.	TRBV9	TGTGCCAGCAGCCCCTCGACTAGCGGGGGTGCGGATTTT	CASSPSTSGGADF